Sequencing of this TCR beta chain was carried out in a study of regulatory T cells in long-lasting Graves disease. Arm-PCR of CDR3 regions and iRepertoire HTBI primers were the basis on which TCR beta libraries were built. TCRdb analysed the multiplex PCR reads with MiXCR anew, one entry per CDR3 protein. Of about 400,000 distinct CDR3 sequences listed, 15% are singletons. As for time point: newly diagnosed GD, antithyroid drugs for less than 3 months. There was RNA extracted from PBMCs, and the TCR library was made from it. The patients included were those that came from an endocrinology department in Xi'an, China. The same sample was also studied in work on T cells in Graves' hyperthyroidism and ophthalmopathy.

The specimen was peripheral blood mononuclear cells (PBMCs), collected at new diagnosis, from a patient treated with antithyroid drugs. This clonotype was obtained from a woman aged 40 to 50 with Graves disease.

CDR3 DNA: TGCGCCAGCAGCCAAGAGGAGGGGGCTGGCTATGGCTACACCTTC. Amino acid sequence: CASSQEEGAGYGYTF. The chain uses TRBV4-3 and TRBJ1-2, with 7 bases matching TRBD1. This CDR3 is built from 15 residues. V lost 0 bases, J lost 4 bases, and 5 bases stayed unmatched. Germline V lookup: CDR1 LGHNA, CDR2 YSLEER.